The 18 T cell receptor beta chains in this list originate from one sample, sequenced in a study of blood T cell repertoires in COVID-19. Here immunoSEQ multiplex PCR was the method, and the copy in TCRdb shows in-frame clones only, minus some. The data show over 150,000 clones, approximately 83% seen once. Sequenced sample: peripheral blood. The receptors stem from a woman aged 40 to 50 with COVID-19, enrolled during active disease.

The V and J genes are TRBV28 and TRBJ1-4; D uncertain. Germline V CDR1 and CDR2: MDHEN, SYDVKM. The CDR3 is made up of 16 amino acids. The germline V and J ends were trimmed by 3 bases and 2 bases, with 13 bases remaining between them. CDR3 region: CASSLGSGTTNEKLFF. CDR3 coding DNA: TGTGCCAGCAGTTTGGGTTCGGGAACCACTAATGAAAAACTGTTTTTT.

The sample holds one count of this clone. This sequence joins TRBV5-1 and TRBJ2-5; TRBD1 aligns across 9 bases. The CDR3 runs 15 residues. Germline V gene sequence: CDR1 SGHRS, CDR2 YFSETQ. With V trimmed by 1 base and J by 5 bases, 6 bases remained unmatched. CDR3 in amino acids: CASSLRGTGRETQYF. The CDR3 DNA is TGCGCCAGCAGCTTGAGAGGGACAGGGCGGGAGACCCAGTACTTC.

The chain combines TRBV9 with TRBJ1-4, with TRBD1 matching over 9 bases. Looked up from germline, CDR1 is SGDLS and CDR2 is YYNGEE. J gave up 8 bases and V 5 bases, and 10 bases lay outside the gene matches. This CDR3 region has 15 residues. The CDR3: CASSSRGQGYEKLFF. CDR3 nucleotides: TGTGCCAGCAGTTCAAGAGGACAGGGGTACGAAAAACTGTTTTTT.

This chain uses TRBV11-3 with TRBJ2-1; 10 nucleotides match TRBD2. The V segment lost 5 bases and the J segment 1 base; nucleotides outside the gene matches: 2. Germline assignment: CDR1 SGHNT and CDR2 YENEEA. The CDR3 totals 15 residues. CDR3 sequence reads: CASSRGLASYNEQFF. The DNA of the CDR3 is TGTGCCAGCAGCCGGGGACTAGCGTCCTACAATGAGCAGTTCTTC.

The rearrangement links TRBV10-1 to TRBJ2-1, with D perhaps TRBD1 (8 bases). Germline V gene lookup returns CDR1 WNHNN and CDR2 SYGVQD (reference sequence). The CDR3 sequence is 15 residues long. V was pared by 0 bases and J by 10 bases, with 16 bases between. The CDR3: CASSESNRGGREQFF. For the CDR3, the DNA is TGCGCCAGCAGTGAGTCAAACAGGGGGGGAAGGGAGCAGTTCTTC.

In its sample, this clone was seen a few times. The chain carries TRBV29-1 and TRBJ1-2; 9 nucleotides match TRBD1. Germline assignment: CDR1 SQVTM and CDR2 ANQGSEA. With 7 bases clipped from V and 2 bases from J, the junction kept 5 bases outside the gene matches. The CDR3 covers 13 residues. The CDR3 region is CSGSQGANYGYTF. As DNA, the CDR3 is TGCAGCGGCTCACAGGGGGCGAACTATGGCTACACCTTC.

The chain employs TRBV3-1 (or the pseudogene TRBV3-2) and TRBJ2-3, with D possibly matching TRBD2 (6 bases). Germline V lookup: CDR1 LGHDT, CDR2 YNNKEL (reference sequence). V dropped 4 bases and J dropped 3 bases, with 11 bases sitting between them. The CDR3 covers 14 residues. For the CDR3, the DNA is TGTGCCAGCAGCCCCTGGAGGGAGACAGATACGCAGTATTTT. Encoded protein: CASSPWRETDTQYF.

CDR3 region: CASSQVGGFSGNTIYF. The CDR3 nucleotides read TGTGCCAGCAGCCAAGTTGGCGGATTCTCTGGAAACACCATATATTTT. The chain employs TRBV14 and TRBJ1-3, with unresolved D. CDR1 and CDR2 from the germline V gene are SGHDN and FVKESK. This CDR3 has 16 residues. The V end lost 1 base, the J end lost 0 bases, and 10 bases lay between the germline ends.

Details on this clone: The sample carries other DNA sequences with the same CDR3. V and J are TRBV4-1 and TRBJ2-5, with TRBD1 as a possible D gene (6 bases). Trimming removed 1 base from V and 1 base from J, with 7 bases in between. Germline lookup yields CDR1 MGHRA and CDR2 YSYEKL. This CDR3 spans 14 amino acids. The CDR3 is CASSQGTAQETQYF. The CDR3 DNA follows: TGCGCCAGCAGCCAAGGGACAGCCCAAGAGACCCAGTACTTC.

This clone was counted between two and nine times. The CDR3 loop reads CASSPRSTGGNSPLHF. The CDR3 DNA is TGTGCCAGCAGCCCGAGAAGCACAGGGGGGAATTCACCCCTCCACTTT. The V call is TRBV5-6, the J call TRBJ1-6, with TRBD1 identical over 8 bases. Germline V gene lookup returns CDR1 SGHDT and CDR2 YYEEEE. The length of the CDR3 is 16 residues. V trimming: 4 bases; J trimming: 7 bases; junction bases outside the gene matches: 10.

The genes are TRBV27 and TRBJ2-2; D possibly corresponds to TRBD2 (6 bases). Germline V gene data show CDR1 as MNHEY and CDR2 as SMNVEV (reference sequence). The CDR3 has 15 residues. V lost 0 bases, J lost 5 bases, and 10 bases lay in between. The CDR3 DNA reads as TGTGCCAGCAGTTTATCGCCTGGGGGGACCGGGGAGCTGTTTTTT. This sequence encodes CASSLSPGGTGELFF.

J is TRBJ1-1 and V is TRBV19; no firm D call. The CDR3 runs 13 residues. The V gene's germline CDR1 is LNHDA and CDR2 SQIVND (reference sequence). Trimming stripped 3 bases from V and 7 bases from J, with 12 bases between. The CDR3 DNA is TGTGCCAGTAGTATTCTGGGAGAGGATGAAGCTTTCTTT. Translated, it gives CASSILGEDEAFF.

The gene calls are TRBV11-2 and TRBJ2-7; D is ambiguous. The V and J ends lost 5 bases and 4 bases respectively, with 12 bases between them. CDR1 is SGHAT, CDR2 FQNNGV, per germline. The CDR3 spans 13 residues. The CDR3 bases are TGTGCCAGCAGCCCACAGCTACGTTACGAGCAGTACTTC. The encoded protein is CASSPQLRYEQYF. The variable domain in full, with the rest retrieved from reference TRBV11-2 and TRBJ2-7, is EAGVAQSPRYKIIEKRQSVAFWCNPISGHATLYWYQQILGQGPKLLIQFQNNGVVDDSQLPKDRFSAERLKGVDSTLKIQPAKLEDSAVYLCASSPQLRYEQYFGPGTRLTVT.

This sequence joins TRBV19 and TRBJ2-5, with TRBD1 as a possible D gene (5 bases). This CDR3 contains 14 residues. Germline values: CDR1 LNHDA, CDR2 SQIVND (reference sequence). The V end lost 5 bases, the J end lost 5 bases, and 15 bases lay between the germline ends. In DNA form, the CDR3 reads TGTGCCAGTAGTTTCGCAGGGATGTCGGAGACCCAGTACTTC. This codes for CASSFAGMSETQYF.

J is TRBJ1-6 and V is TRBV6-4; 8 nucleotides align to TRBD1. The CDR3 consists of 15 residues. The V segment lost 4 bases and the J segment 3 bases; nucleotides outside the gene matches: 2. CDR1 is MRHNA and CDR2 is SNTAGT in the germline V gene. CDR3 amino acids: CASSATGDYNSPLHF. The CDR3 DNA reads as TGTGCCAGCAGTGCGACAGGGGACTATAATTCACCCCTCCACTTT.

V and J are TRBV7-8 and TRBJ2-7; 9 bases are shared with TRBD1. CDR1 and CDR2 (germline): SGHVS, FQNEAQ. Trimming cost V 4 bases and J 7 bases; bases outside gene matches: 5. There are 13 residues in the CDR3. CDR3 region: CASSSGQGREQYF. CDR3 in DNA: TGTGCCAGCAGCTCGGGACAGGGACGAGAGCAGTACTTC.

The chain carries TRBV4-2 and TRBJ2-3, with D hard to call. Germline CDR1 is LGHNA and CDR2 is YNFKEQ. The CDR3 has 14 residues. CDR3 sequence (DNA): TGTGCTACCGCGGCTCCTCCTAGCACAGATACGCAGTATTTT. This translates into CATAAPPSTDTQYF.

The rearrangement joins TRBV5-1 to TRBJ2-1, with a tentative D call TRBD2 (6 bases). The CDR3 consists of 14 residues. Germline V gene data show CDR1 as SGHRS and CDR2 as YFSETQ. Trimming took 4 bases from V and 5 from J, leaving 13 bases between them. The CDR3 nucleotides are TGCGCCAGCAGCCCGCGGGACCCTGACAATGAGCAGTTCTTC. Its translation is CASSPRDPDNEQFF. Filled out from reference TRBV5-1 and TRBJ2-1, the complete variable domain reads KAGVTQTPRYLIKTRGQQVTLSCSPISGHRSVSWYQQTPGQGLQFLFEYFSETQRNKGNFPGRFSGRQFSNSRSEMNVSTLELGDSALYLCASSPRDPDNEQFFGPGTRLTVL.